The source of this T cell receptor (beta chain) is a study of blood T cell repertoires in COVID-19. Study information: T cells, B-cell-depleted T cells, or PBMCs supplied cDNA or gDNA.

Using immunoSEQ multiplex PCR, the repertoire was profiled, and TCRdb retains in-frame clones only, with some absent. The sample shows about 310,000 clones, 75% to 90% of them seen only once. CDR1 and CDR2 from the germline V gene are MGHRA and YSYEKL. V gave up 4 bases and J gave up 4 bases; unmatched junction bases: 15. This CDR3 comprises 18 residues. Participant ages covered about 18 to 90 years across about two dozen US areas. Grouping used clinical history reported by participants in a survey and questionnaire. Each recovered donor of Cohort 3 presented with two negative PCRs, clearance, or symptom resolution.

This sequence joins TRBV4-1 and TRBJ2-3; 9 bases align to TRBD2. The sequencing sample was made of PBMCs or T cells enriched from blood (not recorded which). The sequence came from a man aged 25-45 years who had recovered from COVID-19. CDR3 amino acids: CASSPETGTSPRPDTQYF. The CDR3 DNA is TGCGCCAGCAGCCCCGAGACCGGGACTAGCCCACGCCCAGATACGCAGTATTTT.